The 26 T cell receptor beta chains below all came from one sample that was sequenced in a study of T cells in Graves' hyperthyroidism and ophthalmopathy. There were TCR beta CDR3 regions amplified from RNA transcripts. HTBI primers were used for first-round RT-PCR of the TCR CDR3. In TCRdb, the multiplex PCR reads were re-called with MiXCR into one record per CDR3 protein. The profile covers 300,000 to 350,000 distinct CDR3 sequences, with under 25% appearing a single time and around 45% taken by the ten largest. The material sequenced was blood. The receptors originated from a woman in her 50s with Graves' hyperthyroidism.

This clonotype has ten or more counts. The chain employs TRBV3-1 and TRBJ1-6; 7 bases are a match to TRBD1. Trimming cost V 3 bases and J 7 bases; bases outside gene matches: 3. The CDR3 has 14 amino acids. Germline V gene lookup returns CDR1 LGHDT and CDR2 YNNKEL (reference sequence). CDR3 amino acids: CASSHQDRNSPLHF. CDR3 sequence (DNA): TGTGCCAGCAGCCACCAGGACAGGAATTCACCCCTCCACTTT.

The chain recombines TRBV4-1 with TRBJ1-5; D gene unclear. Germline V gives CDR1 MGHRA, CDR2 YSYEKL. The CDR3 length is 14 residues. The ends were cut back, 7 bases at V and 4 bases at J, with 14 bases in the middle. The CDR3 here is CASKGVGFNQPQHF. The CDR3 region has the DNA TGCGCCAGCAAAGGCGTAGGGTTTAATCAGCCCCAGCATTTT.

There are a few counts of this clonotype. The CDR3 loop reads CATSDLGYGYTF. The CDR3 nucleotides are TGTGCCACCAGTGATCTGGGATATGGCTACACCTTC. The J gene is TRBJ1-2, the V gene TRBV24-1; D is unclear. The germline CDR1 and CDR2 sequences are KGHDR and SFDVKD. V was shortened by 3 bases and J by 5 bases, with 6 bases between the two germline ends. The CDR3 loop spans 12 amino acids.

The chain is built from TRBV3-1 and TRBJ2-1, with D possibly being TRBD2 (6 bases). V was pared by 4 bases and J by 9 bases, with 28 bases between. The germline CDR1 and CDR2 sequences are LGHDT and YNNKEL (reference sequence). The CDR3 length is 18 residues. DNA for the CDR3: TGTGCCAGCAGCCCTTGGGATGGACGGGAGAGCCGGGTCAGTGAGCAGTTCTTC. Protein sequence: CASSPWDGRESRVSEQFF.

The chain combines TRBV4-1 with TRBJ1-6; D is ambiguous. Germline loops: CDR1 MGHRA, CDR2 YSYEKL. Trimming removed 4 bases at V and 4 bases at J, with 14 bases between. The CDR3 is made up of 16 amino acids. CDR3 sequence reads: CASSPNHPLYNSPLHF. CDR3 DNA: TGCGCCAGCAGCCCGAATCACCCTCTTTATAATTCACCCCTCCACTTT.

In this sample, this clonotype turned up many times. The J gene is TRBJ2-5, the V gene TRBV14; D assignment may be TRBD1 or TRBD2 (5 bases each). Germline CDR1 SGHDN, CDR2 FVKESK. V was shortened by 3 bases and J by 1 base, with 15 bases between the two germline ends. This CDR3 has 16 amino acids. This CDR3 is CASSQRARGPQETQYF. CDR3 nucleotide sequence: TGTGCCAGCAGCCAGAGGGCTCGGGGCCCCCAAGAGACCCAGTACTTC.

This clonotype was observed a few times. An end of the junction differs from the germline gene, which may be a read error. CDR3 region: CASGDPAGANYEQYF. CDR3 DNA: TGTGCCAGCGGTGACCCAGCGGGGGCGAACTACGAGCAGTACTTC. The rearrangement links TRBV6-1 to TRBJ2-7, with TRBD2 matching over 8 bases. Germline loops: CDR1 MNHNS, CDR2 SASEGT. The CDR3 runs to 15 residues.

This clonotype was counted ten times or more. The rearrangement uses TRBV11-2 and TRBJ1-1; D unresolved. The germline gives CDR1 SGHAT, CDR2 FQNNGV. This CDR3 is built from 13 residues. V was pared by 5 bases and J by 1 base, with 8 bases between. The CDR3 nucleotides read TGTGCCAGCAGCCATCAGGAGAACACTGAAGCTTTCTTT. Its translation: CASSHQENTEAFF.

This clonotype was seen at least ten times. The CDR3 nucleotides are TGTGCCACCCGACCGACAGGGGGTTTCTATGGCTACACCTTC. This codes for CATRPTGGFYGYTF. This rearrangement joins TRBV27 to TRBJ1-2; 9 nucleotides line up with TRBD1. In germline, CDR1 is MNHEY, CDR2 SMNVEV (reference sequence). V lost 10 bases to trimming and J lost 4 bases; unmatched junction nucleotides: 10. The CDR3 length is 14 residues.

This clonotype appeared many times. V gene TRBV2 combines with J gene TRBJ1-4; D gene ambiguous. This CDR3 region has 14 residues. Trimming took 3 bases from V and 10 from J, leaving 15 bases between them. CDR1 SNHLY and CDR2 FYNNEI come from the germline V gene. The CDR3 is CASSEDGRNAKLFF. CDR3 coding DNA: TGTGCCAGCAGTGAGGACGGCCGTAACGCAAAACTGTTTTTT. The whole variable domain, remainder taken from reference TRBV2 and TRBJ1-4, is EPEVTQTPSHQVTQMGQEVILRCVPISNHLYFYWYRQILGQKVEFLVSFYNNEISEKSEIFDDQFSVERPDGSNFTLKIRSTKLEDSAMYFCASSEDGRNAKLFFGSGTQLSVL.

This clonotype was found many times. J is TRBJ1-1 and V is TRBV2; D gene ambiguous. This CDR3 contains 13 residues. Germline assignment: CDR1 SNHLY and CDR2 FYNNEI. V was cut by 5 bases and J by 2 bases, with 9 bases left in between. CDR3 region: CASSNSPNTEAFF. CDR3 bases: TGTGCCAGCAGTAATTCACCCAACACTGAAGCTTTCTTT.

The CDR3 is CASSYPRAGEFATQYF. In DNA, the CDR3 is TGTGCCAGCAGTTATCCCCGAGCGGGTGAATTTGCGACCCAGTACTTC. This chain uses TRBV6-2 or TRBV6-3 with TRBJ2-5; tentatively, D is TRBD2 (6 bases). Germline V lookup: CDR1 MNHEY, CDR2 SVGEGT. The ends were cut back, 3 bases at V and 7 bases at J, with 21 bases in the middle. The CDR3 runs to 16 residues.

A note on this clonotype: This may be a read error, as it is one base from a much larger clone. Because it lacks the conserved phenylalanine or tryptophan at the end, this CDR3 is likely a read error. The chain employs TRBV28 and TRBJ1-1; TRBD1 is a possible D gene (6 bases). Trimming cost V 5 bases and J 3 bases, with 19 bases left between them. This CDR3 contains 16 residues. The germline gives CDR1 MDHEN, CDR2 SYDVKM. CDR3 sequence reads: CASSLLWGREDTEAFS. In nucleotides, the CDR3 is TGTGCCAGCAGTCTACTTTGGGGGCGGGAAGACACTGAAGCTTTCTCT.

This clonotype appeared many times. The V call is TRBV20-1, the J call TRBJ1-2; D might be TRBD1 (5 bases). Germline CDR1 DFQATT, CDR2 SNEGSKA (reference sequence). This CDR3 is built from 13 residues. V was shortened by 0 bases and J by 5 bases, with 10 bases between the two germline ends. DNA of the CDR3: TGCAGTGCTAGAGATCCGACAGAGTATGGCTACACCTTC. Its protein product is CSARDPTEYGYTF.

The chain carries TRBV25-1 and TRBJ1-5; TRBD1 aligns across 8 bases. This CDR3 contains 15 residues. The J segment lost 2 bases and the V segment lost 4 bases, leaving 4 bases of the junction unmatched. Per the germline V gene, CDR1 is MGHDK and CDR2 is SYGVNS. CDR3 in DNA: TGTGCCAGCAGTGCCTCGGACAGGGGCAATCAGCCCCAGCATTTT. Residues: CASSASDRGNQPQHF.

This clonotype has only one observation. The rearrangement uses TRBV12-5 and TRBJ2-1; either TRBD1 or TRBD2 may supply D (5 bases each). Trimming left V 1 base short and J 4 bases short, with 14 bases between. The CDR3 has 16 residues. CDR1 and CDR2 from the germline V gene are LGHNT and FRNRAP. The CDR3 DNA is TGTGCTAGTGGTTTGGGGGCAGGGAGCCTATACAATGAGCAGTTCTTC. It encodes CASGLGAGSLYNEQFF.

This clonotype was detected ten times or more. The chain uses TRBV12-3 or TRBV12-4 and TRBJ2-5; maybe TRBD2 (5 bases). The V gene lost 7 bases and the J gene lost 1 base, with 13 bases spanning the gap. The CDR3 covers 14 residues. In DNA, the CDR3 is TGTGCCAGCAACTCACGGGGAACCCAAGAGACCCAGTACTTC. This codes for CASNSRGTQETQYF.

This clonotype was found many times. This chain uses TRBV11-3 with TRBJ2-5, with 9 bases lining up with TRBD2. Germline-derived CDR1 and CDR2 are SGHNT and YENEEA. The CDR3 extends over 18 amino acids. V trimming: 2 bases; J trimming: 5 bases; junction bases outside the gene matches: 15. CDR3 residues: CASSLRTSVPLPRETQYF. As DNA, the CDR3 is TGTGCCAGCAGCTTAAGGACTAGCGTTCCCCTCCCACGGGAGACCCAGTACTTC.

This clonotype was seen ten or more times. V and J are TRBV5-1 and TRBJ2-7; the match to TRBD1 covers 7 bases. The CDR3 runs to 13 residues. The V and J ends lost 4 bases and 5 bases, in that order; junction bases with no gene match: 6. The germline CDR1 and CDR2 sequences are SGHRS and YFSETQ. CDR3 nucleotides: TGCGCCAGCAGCACAGGGGAAAGGAACGAGCAGTACTTC. Translation: CASSTGERNEQYF.

In the case of this clonotype: Being one base from a much bigger clone, this may be a read error. This chain uses TRBV6-5 with TRBJ2-7, with TRBD2 as a possible D gene (6 bases). Germline-derived CDR1 and CDR2 are MNHEY and SVGAGI. The CDR3 sequence is 13 residues long. V gave up 0 bases and J gave up 8 bases, with 11 bases separating them. DNA for the CDR3: TGTGCCAGCAGTTACTCTCTAGCGAGGAAGCAGTACTTC. As protein: CASSYSLARKQYF.

The V gene is TRBV11-2, the J gene TRBJ2-3, with 13 bases fitting TRBD2. CDR3 length equals 13 residues. With 8 bases clipped from V and 6 bases from J, the junction kept 2 bases outside the gene matches. The V gene's germline CDR1 is SGHAT and CDR2 FQNNGV. The chain's CDR3 is CASWTSGGDTQYF. The DNA for the CDR3 is TGTGCCAGCTGGACTAGCGGGGGTGATACGCAGTATTTT.

At least ten counts were recorded for this clonotype. The rearrangement uses TRBV10-3 and TRBJ1-6, with D hard to call. V was cut by 6 bases and J by 9 bases, with 12 bases left in between. The CDR3 is 13 residues long. The germline V gene encodes CDR1 ENHRY and CDR2 SYGVKD. The CDR3 bases are TGTGCCATCAGGCCAGTGGGGAGTTCACCCCTCCACTTT. Translation: CAIRPVGSSPLHF.

About this clonotype: Given a much more abundant clone one base away, this may be a read error. This likely comes from a read error, as the CDR3 has no conserved phenylalanine or tryptophan at its end. V and J are TRBV3-1 and TRBJ1-1; D gene ambiguous. Germline CDR1 reads LGHDT; CDR2 reads YNNKEL (reference sequence). The CDR3 is 14 amino acids. The V gene lost 7 bases and the J gene lost 1 base, with 13 bases spanning the gap. The CDR3 coding sequence is TGTGCCAGCACCCCGTTGTGGGGGAACACTGAAGCTTTCCTT. It is translated as CASTPLWGNTEAFL.

This clonotype was picked up many times. V usage is TRBV3-1 and J usage is TRBJ2-5; TRBD2 matches at 8 bases. The CDR3 has 12 amino acids. V trimming: 6 bases; J trimming: 5 bases; junction bases outside the gene matches: 2. Looked up from germline, CDR1 is LGHDT and CDR2 is YNNKEL (reference sequence). The CDR3 here is CASRTSAETQYF. The CDR3 coding sequence is TGTGCCAGCAGGACTAGCGCGGAGACCCAGTACTTC.

The V and J genes are TRBV20-1 and TRBJ1-1; D not certain. The ends were cut back, 2 bases at V and 5 bases at J, with 12 bases in the middle. The CDR3 covers 13 residues. Germline V gene lookup returns CDR1 DFQATT and CDR2 SNEGSKA (reference sequence). The CDR3 region is CSARYIQGTEAFF. The DNA for the CDR3 is TGCAGTGCTAGATACATCCAAGGGACTGAAGCTTTCTTT.

In this sample, this clonotype turned up a few times. CDR3 residues: CASRRREGGLDTIYF. CDR3 nucleotide sequence: TGTGCCAGCAGGCGACGAGAGGGAGGGCTTGACACCATATATTTT. The chain joins TRBV6-1 to TRBJ1-3; D is undetermined. The germline V and J ends were trimmed by 6 bases and 8 bases, with 20 bases remaining between them. Germline values: CDR1 MNHNS, CDR2 SASEGT. CDR3 length: 15 amino acids.